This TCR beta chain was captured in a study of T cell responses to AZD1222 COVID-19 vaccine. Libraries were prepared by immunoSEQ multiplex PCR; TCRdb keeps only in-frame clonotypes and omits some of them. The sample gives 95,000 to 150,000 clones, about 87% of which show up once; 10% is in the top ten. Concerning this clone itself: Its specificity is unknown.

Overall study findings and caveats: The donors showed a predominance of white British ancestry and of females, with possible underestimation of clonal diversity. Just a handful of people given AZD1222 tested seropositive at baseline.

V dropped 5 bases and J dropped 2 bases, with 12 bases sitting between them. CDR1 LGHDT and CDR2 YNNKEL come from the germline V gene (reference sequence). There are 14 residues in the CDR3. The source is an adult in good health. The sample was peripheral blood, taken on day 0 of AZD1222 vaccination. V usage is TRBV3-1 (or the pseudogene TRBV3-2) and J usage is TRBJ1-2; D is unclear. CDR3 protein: CASSKSDGNYGYTF. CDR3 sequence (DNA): TGTGCCAGCAGCAAATCAGACGGCAACTATGGCTACACCTTC.